One sample yielded the 12 T cell receptor beta chains listed below, sequenced in a study of blood T cell repertoires in COVID-19. The table came from immunoSEQ multiplex PCR; TCRdb's copy has only in-frame clones and leaves some out. The table shows 35,000 to 45,000 clones, with 80% to 90% occurring only once. Specimen: peripheral blood. The receptor source for this set is a human donor in a cohort sampled during active COVID-19.

The J gene is TRBJ1-1, the V gene TRBV6-2 or TRBV6-3, with D maybe TRBD1 (5 bases). Germline assignment: CDR1 MNHEY and CDR2 SVGEGT. The CDR3 has 15 amino acids. V gave up 2 bases and J gave up 4 bases, with 14 bases separating them. CDR3 protein: CASSYRKTRVTEAFF. The CDR3 nucleotides read TGTGCCAGCAGTTACAGAAAAACCAGGGTCACTGAAGCTTTCTTT.

The gene calls are TRBV30 and TRBJ2-5; 9 positions match TRBD1. Per the germline V gene, CDR1 is GTSNPN and CDR2 is SVGIG (reference sequence). V shed 4 bases, J shed 4 bases, and the junction held 10 bases outside the gene matches. CDR3 length equals 15 residues. CDR3 protein: CAWKGQGTNRETQYF. CDR3 coding DNA: TGTGCCTGGAAGGGACAGGGAACCAACCGAGAGACCCAGTACTTC.

The gene calls are TRBV7-9 and TRBJ2-2, with D tentatively TRBD2 (5 bases). The CDR3 contains 13 residues. Trimming stripped 3 bases from V and 6 bases from J, with 8 bases between. Germline V gene data show CDR1 as SEHNR and CDR2 as FQNEAQ (reference sequence). The CDR3 here is CASSFNSAGELFF. Here the CDR3 DNA reads TGTGCCAGCAGCTTTAATAGCGCCGGGGAGCTGTTTTTT.

This chain's CDR3 is CASRPPGQGLRRQYF. CDR3 sequence (DNA): TGTGCCAGCAGGCCCCCGGGACAGGGCCTACGACGCCAGTACTTC. This sequence joins TRBV2 and TRBJ2-7, with 9 bases fitting TRBD1. V was pared by 6 bases and J by 10 bases, with 16 bases of the junction left unmatched. This CDR3 is built from 15 residues. Per germline, CDR1 SNHLY and CDR2 FYNNEI.

The genes are TRBV6-2 or TRBV6-3 and TRBJ2-7; D is possibly TRBD1 (6 bases). V was pared by 5 bases and J by 4 bases, with 12 bases between. CDR1 and CDR2 from the germline V gene are MNHEY and SVGEGT. This CDR3 has 13 amino acids. The CDR3 spells CASSPPGEYEQYF. The CDR3 DNA sequence: TGTGCCAGCAGTCCCCCAGGGGAGTACGAGCAGTACTTC.

The J gene is TRBJ1-2, the V gene TRBV27, with 9 bases lining up with TRBD1. Unmatched junction bases numbered 7, after V lost 10 bases and J lost 4 bases. The CDR3 is 13 amino acids. The germline CDR1 and CDR2 sequences are MNHEY and SMNVEV (reference sequence). The CDR3 here is CATRAGQGYGYTF. The CDR3 nucleotides read TGTGCCACCAGAGCGGGACAGGGCTATGGCTACACCTTC.

This clone was seen only a few times. The chain joins TRBV7-2 to TRBJ1-6, with D maybe TRBD1 (5 bases). The V end lost 1 base, the J end lost 6 bases, and 13 bases lay between the germline ends. This CDR3 comprises 16 residues. From germline, CDR1 is SGHTA and CDR2 FQGNSA. CDR3 sequence (DNA): TGTGCCAGCAGCTTAGGGCAGGGAAAAATTAATTCACCCCTCCACTTT. Encoded protein: CASSLGQGKINSPLHF.

The chain links TRBV25-1 to TRBJ1-1; D is unresolved. The CDR3 runs to 12 residues. Trimming pared 1 base from V and 4 bases from J, leaving 4 bases between. Germline values: CDR1 MGHDK, CDR2 SYGVNS. The CDR3 nucleotides read TGTGCCAGCAGTGAATCTTCCACTGAAGCTTTCTTT. This gives the protein CASSESSTEAFF. The full variable domain, with the rest looked up from reference TRBV25-1 and TRBJ1-1, is EADIYQTPRYLVIGTGKKITLECSQTMGHDKMYWYQQDPGMELHLIHYSYGVNSTEKGDLSSESTVSRIRTEHFPLTLESARPSHTSQYLCASSESSTEAFFGQGTRLTVV.

The gene calls are TRBV19 and TRBJ2-5; the D gene is possibly TRBD1 (6 bases). Germline-derived CDR1 and CDR2 are LNHDA and SQIVND (reference sequence). Trimming took off 1 base at V and 4 bases at J, with 13 bases between the two ends. CDR3 length: 15 residues. The CDR3 reads CASSIGSQGPETQYF. CDR3 nucleotides: TGTGCCAGTAGTATAGGGAGCCAGGGGCCAGAGACCCAGTACTTC. Full variable domain (remainder filled in from reference TRBV19 and TRBJ2-5): DGGITQSPKYLFRKEGQNVTLSCEQNLNHDAMYWYRQDPGQGLRLIYYSQIVNDFQKGDIAEGYSVSREKKESFPLTVTSAQKNPTAFYLCASSIGSQGPETQYFGPGTRLLVL.

The V gene is TRBV2, the J gene TRBJ2-5; perhaps TRBD2 as D (6 bases). The CDR3 runs to 11 residues. V was pared by 8 bases and J by 6 bases, with 10 bases between. Germline CDR1 is SNHLY and CDR2 is FYNNEI. The CDR3 bases are TGTGCCAGCGGCGGGGCCAAGACCCAGTACTTC. It is translated as CASGGAKTQYF.

V gene TRBV19 combines with J gene TRBJ1-5, with TRBD1 as a possible D gene (5 bases). V shed 3 bases and J shed 15 bases, with 12 bases lying between them. Germline values: CDR1 LNHDA, CDR2 SQIVND (reference sequence). The CDR3 is 11 residues long. For the CDR3, the DNA is TGTGCCAGTAGTATCGGCCAGGGTTGGCATTTT. It is translated as CASSIGQGWHF.

DNA of the CDR3: TGTGCCAGCAGCGGCAGCGTCGGAACCAAAAACATTCAGTACTTC. Residues: CASSGSVGTKNIQYF. The chain joins TRBV7-2 to TRBJ2-4; D call uncertain. V gave up 5 bases and J gave up 2 bases, with 13 bases separating them. The germline V gene encodes CDR1 SGHTA and CDR2 FQGNSA. CDR3 length: 15 residues. Full variable domain (rest looked up from reference TRBV7-2 and TRBJ2-4): GAGVSQSPSNKVTEKGKDVELRCDPISGHTALYWYRQSLGQGLEFLIYFQGNSAPDKSGLPSDRFSAERTGGSVSTLTIQRTQQEDSAVYLCASSGSVGTKNIQYFGAGTRLSVL.